The clone carrying this T cell receptor (beta chain) has just one count. The data were taken from a study of blood T cell repertoires in COVID-19. V was pared by 7 bases and J by 8 bases, with 16 bases of the junction left unmatched. This CDR3 region has 16 residues. Germline assignment: CDR1 SGHAT and CDR2 FQNNGV. The method was immunoSEQ multiplex PCR; TCRdb's version includes in-frame clones alone and lacks a portion of them. The sample includes about 170,000 clones, approximately 92% seen only once; the top ten take roughly 5%. The sequence derives from a woman in her 50s with acute or convalescent COVID-19. The V and J genes are TRBV11-2 and TRBJ2-1; 8 positions match TRBD1. Specimen: peripheral blood. The CDR3 here is CASTLLGRTGNHEQFF. The CDR3, as DNA: TGTGCCAGCACCCTTCTGGGGAGGACAGGGAACCATGAGCAGTTCTTC.